This T cell receptor (beta chain) emerged from a study of blood T cell repertoires in COVID-19. Assay: immunoSEQ multiplex PCR; the TCRdb copy retains only in-frame clones and omits some. In the table there are tens of thousands of clones, 85% of which are singletons. The V gene lost 4 bases and the J gene lost 6 bases, with 21 bases spanning the gap. This CDR3 region has 17 residues. Germline V gene sequence: CDR1 KGHDR, CDR2 SFDVKD. The genes are TRBV24-1 and TRBJ1-5; D is ambiguous. The sequence was obtained from a woman between 65 and 79 years old with acute or convalescent COVID-19. Input material: peripheral blood. The CDR3 protein is CATSESRSLVPGQPQHF. CDR3 in DNA: TGTGCCACCAGTGAGTCTAGGAGCCTCGTTCCGGGTCAGCCCCAGCATTTT.